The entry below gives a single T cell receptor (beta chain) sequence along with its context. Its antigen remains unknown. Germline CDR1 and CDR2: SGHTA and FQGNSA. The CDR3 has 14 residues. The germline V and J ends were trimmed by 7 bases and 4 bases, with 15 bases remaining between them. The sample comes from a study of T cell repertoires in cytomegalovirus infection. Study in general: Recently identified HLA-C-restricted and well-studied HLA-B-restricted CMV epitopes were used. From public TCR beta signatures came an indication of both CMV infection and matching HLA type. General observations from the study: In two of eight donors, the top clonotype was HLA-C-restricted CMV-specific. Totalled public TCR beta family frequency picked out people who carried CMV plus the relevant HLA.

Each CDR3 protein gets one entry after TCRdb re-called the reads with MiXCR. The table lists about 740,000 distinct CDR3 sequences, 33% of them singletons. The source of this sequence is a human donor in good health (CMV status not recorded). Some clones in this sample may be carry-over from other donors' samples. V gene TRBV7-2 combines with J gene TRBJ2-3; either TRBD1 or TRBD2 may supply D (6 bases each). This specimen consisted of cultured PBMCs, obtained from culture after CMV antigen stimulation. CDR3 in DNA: TGTGCCAGCACCGAGGTGGGGGGCGCAGATACGCAGTATTTT. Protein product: CASTEVGGADTQYF.